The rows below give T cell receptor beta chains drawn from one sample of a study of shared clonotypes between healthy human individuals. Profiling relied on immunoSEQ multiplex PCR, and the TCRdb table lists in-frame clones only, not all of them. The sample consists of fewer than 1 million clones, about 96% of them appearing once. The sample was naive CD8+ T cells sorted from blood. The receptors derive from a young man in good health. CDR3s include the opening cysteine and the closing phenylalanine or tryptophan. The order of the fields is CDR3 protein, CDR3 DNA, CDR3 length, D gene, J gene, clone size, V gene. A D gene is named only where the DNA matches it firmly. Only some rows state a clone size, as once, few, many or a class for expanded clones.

CDR3: CASSYWRANTGELFF
DNA: TGTGCCAGCAGCTATTGGAGGGCGAACACCGGGGAGCTGTTTTTT
length: 15
D: .
J: TRBJ2-2
size: .
V: TRBV7-9

CDR3: CASSIVGGSNQPQHF
DNA: TGTGCCAGTAGTATAGTTGGAGGGAGCAATCAGCCCCAGCATTTT
length: 15
D: .
J: TRBJ1-5
size: .
V: TRBV19

CDR3: CRATESTEAFF
DNA: TGCAGGGCGACTGAGTCAACTGAAGCTTTCTTT
length: 11
D: .
J: TRBJ1-1
size: .
V: TRBV20-1

CDR3: CASSLGGLGNEQFF
DNA: TGTGCCAGCAGCTTAGGGGGACTAGGCAATGAGCAGTTCTTC
length: 14
D: TRBD2
J: TRBJ2-1
size: once
V: TRBV7-3

CDR3: CAIRGTETGANVLTF
DNA: TGTGCCATCAGGGGCACGGAGACTGGGGCCAACGTCCTGACTTTC
length: 15
D: .
J: TRBJ2-6
size: .
V: TRBV10-3

CDR3: CASSPKTDLYGYTF
DNA: TGTGCCAGCAGCCCCAAGACCGATCTCTATGGCTACACCTTC
length: 14
D: .
J: TRBJ1-2
size: .
V: TRBV9

CDR3: CASSPITGTNEKLFF
DNA: TGCGCCAGCAGCCCGATAACAGGGACGAATGAAAAACTGTTTTTT
length: 15
D: .
J: TRBJ1-4
size: .
V: TRBV5-1

CDR3: CSSGLAGVAGETQYF
DNA: TGCAGCTCGGGACTAGCGGGAGTGGCGGGGGAGACCCAGTACTTC
length: 15
D: TRBD2
J: TRBJ2-5
size: .
V: TRBV29-1

CDR3: CASSEPARTVQPQHF
DNA: TGTGCCAGCAGTGAACCGGCCAGGACAGTCCAGCCCCAGCATTTT
length: 15
D: .
J: TRBJ1-5
size: .
V: TRBV6-1

CDR3: CASSLWGTEYNEQFF
DNA: TGTGCCAGCAGCTTATGGGGGACAGAATACAATGAGCAGTTCTTC
length: 15
D: TRBD1
J: TRBJ2-1
size: .
V: TRBV7-9